This TCR beta chain was captured by sequencing in a study of T cell responses to AZD1222 COVID-19 vaccine. Some clones are missing from TCRdb's copy, which holds only in-frame ones; the method was immunoSEQ multiplex PCR. This sample carries tens of thousands of clones, less than 90% of them seen once, and the ten largest clones take approximately 7%. This sequence was found in an adult in good health. The sample was peripheral blood, taken on day 0 of AZD1222 vaccination.

As DNA, the CDR3 is TGTGCCAGCAGCCCCGGGCGAGGGGACTATGGCTACACCTTC. Its protein is CASSPGRGDYGYTF. This rearrangement joins TRBV7-9 to TRBJ1-2; weak D call: TRBD1 (5 bases). The V end was cut by 5 bases, the J end by 3 bases, with 13 bases between. The length of the CDR3 is 14 residues. Germline-derived CDR1 and CDR2 are SEHNR and FQNEAQ (reference sequence).